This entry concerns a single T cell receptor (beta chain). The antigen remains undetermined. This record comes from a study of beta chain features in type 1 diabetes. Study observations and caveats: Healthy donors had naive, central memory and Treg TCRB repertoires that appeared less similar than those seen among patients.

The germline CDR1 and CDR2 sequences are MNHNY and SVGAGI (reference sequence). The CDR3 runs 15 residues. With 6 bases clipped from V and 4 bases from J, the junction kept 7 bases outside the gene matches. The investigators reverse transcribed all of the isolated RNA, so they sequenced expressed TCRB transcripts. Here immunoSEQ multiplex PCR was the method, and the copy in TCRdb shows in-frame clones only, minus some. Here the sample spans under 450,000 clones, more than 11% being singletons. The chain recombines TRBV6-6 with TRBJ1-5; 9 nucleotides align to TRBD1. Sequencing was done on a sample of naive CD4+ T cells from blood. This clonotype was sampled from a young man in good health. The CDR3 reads CASRSTGGKNQPQHF. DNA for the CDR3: TGTGCCAGCAGAAGTACAGGGGGCAAGAATCAGCCCCAGCATTTT.